Reported below is one T cell receptor beta chain. What it binds is not known. Time point: recipient sample about 28 days before transplant, after cytoreduction. Blood collection times were about day -28 and days 30, 100, 180 posttransplant. Here immunoSEQ multiplex PCR was the method, and the copy in TCRdb shows in-frame clones only, minus some. Among 30,000 or so clones listed, roughly 80% were seen once. The source of the sample is a study of T cell clonotyping in hematopoietic cell transplantation. Turning to the study itself: Cytoreduction preceded collection of pretransplant recipient samples. Whole-study findings and limits: At the given depth, recipient repertoires were over 95% de novo clonotypes. After transplant, recipient diversity fell while pathologically expanded clonotypes grew through day 180.

This TCR was sampled from a woman under 40 with chronic myeloid leukemia. Some clones in this sample may be carry-over from other donors' samples. This specimen was peripheral blood mononuclear cells, taken before stem cell transplant.

In DNA form, the CDR3 reads TGTGCCAGCAGGTTAGGGGTTGGAGCCGGGGAGCAGTACGTC. Protein product: CASRLGVGAGEQYV. The chain carries TRBV7-2 and TRBJ2-7; D perhaps matches TRBD1 (5 bases). CDR1 and CDR2 (germline): SGHTA, FQGNSA. The CDR3 loop spans 14 amino acids.